These T cell receptor beta chains were read from a single sample in a study of T cells expressing NK-cell markers. After re-calling the 5' RACE reads, TCRdb lists one entry per CDR3 protein, DNA absent. The sample data list about 550,000 distinct CDR3 sequences. The sample taken for sequencing was blood T cells: a sorted CD56 or NKG2C T cell subset, CD4+ or CD8+ T cells, or bulk PBMC T cells (not recorded which). All receptors derive from a man aged 18-30 years in good health. The CDR3 runs from the conserved cysteine through the conserved F or W.

v_call	j_call	cdr3_aa
TRBV20-1	TRBJ2-1	CSASRTTVEQFF
TRBV12-3/TRBV12-4	TRBJ1-1	CASSLYGRGIIMNTEAFF
TRBV12-3/TRBV12-4	TRBJ2-7	CASSFSAYYEQYF
TRBV5-1	TRBJ2-4	CASSPSGKIAKNIQYF
TRBV29-1	TRBJ2-2	CSGRTRTTGELFF
TRBV7-8	TRBJ1-5	CASSFNREPQHF
TRBV18	TRBJ2-7	CASSPPGQGFYEQYF
TRBV10-3	TRBJ1-2	CAISDQENYGYTF
TRBV5-1	TRBJ2-5	CASSLATSVGAGETQYF
TRBV5-1	TRBJ2-1	CASSPGIGVGILSYNEQFF
TRBV5-1	TRBJ1-1	CASSLEGTVKAEAFF